This section outlines one T cell receptor beta chain sequence together with its context. Other DNA sequences of this sample code for an identical CDR3. How the authors handled the data: By means of reference gene primer amplification, nucleated cell counts were estimated. TCRdb's table, derived via immunoSEQ multiplex PCR, lists solely in-frame clones and lacks some. The DNA was the basis for D and trimming; V, J and clone size are from that table. This sample carries some 400,000 clones, about 90% of them seen once, and the ten largest clones take about 2.3%. Germline-derived CDR1 and CDR2 are KGHSH and LQKENI. CDR3 size: 14 residues. Trimming left V 2 bases short and J 3 bases short, with 11 bases between. These data belong to a study of blood T cell repertoires in COVID-19.

The chain carries TRBV18 and TRBJ2-7; D perhaps matches TRBD1 (6 bases). The sequenced sample was peripheral blood. The origin of this receptor is a woman aged 60 to 75 with COVID-19, enrolled during active disease. CDR3 coding DNA: TGTGCCAGCTCACCAAGCGACAGGCTCTACGAGCAGTACTTC. Translating gives CASSPSDRLYEQYF.